Listed below are T cell receptor beta chains from one sample, sequenced in a study of cytomegalovirus exposure and HLA in healthy donors. This table comes from immunoSEQ multiplex PCR, and its TCRdb copy is limited to in-frame clones, with some not included. The table includes roughly 140,000 clones, roughly 85% detected once. What was sequenced was PBMCs. The receptors were gathered from a woman in her 30s in good health and CMV-seronegative. Each CDR3 is given with its conserved first and last residue. Fields, in order: CDR3 length, clone size, J gene, V gene, D gene, CDR3 protein, CDR3 DNA. The D gene is left open where the match is weak. Clone size is not always given. Where it is, it says once, few, many or a class for expanded clones.

length: 14
size: .
J: TRBJ2-2
V: TRBV15
D: .
CDR3: CATSRDRDTGELFF
DNA: TGTGCCACCAGCAGAGATCGAGATACCGGGGAGCTGTTTTTT

length: 13
size: .
J: TRBJ2-7
V: TRBV11-2
D: .
CDR3: CASSLGTTWEQYF
DNA: TGTGCCAGCAGCTTAGGTACGACTTGGGAGCAGTACTTC

length: 15
size: .
J: TRBJ2-7
V: TRBV6-5
D: .
CDR3: CASSYITGFPYEQYF
DNA: TGTGCCAGCAGTTACATCACAGGTTTCCCCTACGAGCAGTACTTC

length: 13
size: .
J: TRBJ1-1
V: TRBV6-5
D: .
CDR3: CASSYGRDTEAFF
DNA: TGTGCCAGCAGTTATGGCAGGGATACTGAAGCTTTCTTT

length: 15
size: .
J: TRBJ2-7
V: TRBV9
D: TRBD1
CDR3: CASSLTGTGGYEQYF
DNA: TGTGCCAGCAGCCTGACCGGGACAGGGGGCTACGAGCAGTACTTC

length: 15
size: .
J: TRBJ1-4
V: TRBV4-2
D: .
CDR3: CASSGRQATNEKLFF
DNA: TGTGCCAGCAGCGGACGACAGGCAACTAATGAAAAACTGTTTTTT

length: 14
size: few
J: TRBJ1-6
V: TRBV6-1
D: TRBD1
CDR3: CASSRQGRNSPLHF
DNA: TGTGCCAGCAGTAGACAGGGACGTAATTCACCCCTCCACTTT

length: 15
size: .
J: TRBJ2-4
V: TRBV25-1
D: .
CDR3: CASSPDGLAKNIQYF
DNA: TGTGCCAGCAGTCCGGACGGACTAGCCAAAAACATTCAGTACTTC

length: 14
size: .
J: TRBJ1-3
V: TRBV30
D: .
CDR3: CAWSIRGTGNTIYF
DNA: TGTGCCTGGAGTATAAGGGGCACTGGAAACACCATATATTTT

length: 16
size: .
J: TRBJ1-2
V: TRBV4-3
D: .
CDR3: CASSQRTVLDFYGYTF
DNA: TGCGCCAGCAGCCAAAGGACAGTTCTTGATTTCTATGGCTACACCTTC

length: 13
size: .
J: TRBJ1-1
V: TRBV7-9
D: .
CDR3: CASSLAEVTEAFF
DNA: TGTGCCAGCAGCTTAGCGGAGGTCACTGAAGCTTTCTTT

length: 15
size: .
J: TRBJ2-4
V: TRBV30
D: TRBD2
CDR3: CAWSHGGAAKNIQYF
DNA: TGTGCCTGGAGTCACGGGGGGGCCGCCAAAAACATTCAGTACTTC

length: 15
size: .
J: TRBJ1-4
V: TRBV18
D: TRBD1
CDR3: CASSTNRDRGEKLFF
DNA: TGTGCCAGCTCAACGAACCGGGACAGAGGCGAAAAACTGTTTTTT

length: 13
size: .
J: TRBJ2-1
V: TRBV19
D: TRBD2
CDR3: CASRLAGGNEQFF
DNA: TGTGCCAGTCGACTAGCGGGGGGCAATGAGCAGTTCTTC

length: 15
size: .
J: TRBJ2-7
V: TRBV7-2
D: TRBD2
CDR3: CASSVGLAGGYEQYF
DNA: TGTGCCAGCAGCGTGGGACTAGCGGGGGGATACGAGCAGTACTTC

length: 14
size: .
J: TRBJ1-1
V: TRBV7-2
D: .
CDR3: CASSLKTANTEAFF
DNA: TGTGCCAGCAGCCTAAAGACAGCGAACACTGAAGCTTTCTTT

length: 18
size: .
J: TRBJ2-3
V: TRBV4-3
D: TRBD2
CDR3: CASSQDNIAGGRADTQYF
DNA: TGCGCCAGCAGCCAAGATAACATAGCGGGGGGAAGGGCAGATACGCAGTATTTT

length: 16
size: .
J: TRBJ1-2
V: TRBV2
D: TRBD1
CDR3: CASSEARTGGIYGYTF
DNA: TGTGCCAGCAGTGAAGCGCGGACAGGGGGAATCTATGGCTACACCTTC

length: 14
size: .
J: TRBJ1-2
V: TRBV28
D: .
CDR3: CASRITGQGYGYTF
DNA: TGTGCCAGCAGAATCACAGGGCAGGGATATGGCTACACCTTC

length: 15
size: .
J: TRBJ2-7
V: TRBV11-2
D: TRBD1
CDR3: CASSLGQGATYEQYF
DNA: TGTGCCAGCAGCTTGGGACAGGGGGCTACCTACGAGCAGTACTTC

length: 15
size: .
J: TRBJ1-1
V: TRBV14
D: TRBD1
CDR3: CASSQGDRGDTEAFF
DNA: TGTGCCAGCAGCCAAGGGGACAGGGGGGACACTGAAGCTTTCTTT

length: 13
size: .
J: TRBJ1-2
V: TRBV4-1
D: .
CDR3: CASRRPGQYGYTF
DNA: TGCGCCAGCAGACGCCCAGGGCAGTATGGCTACACCTTC

length: 14
size: .
J: TRBJ2-5
V: TRBV19
D: TRBD1
CDR3: CASTMTGGYETQYF
DNA: TGTGCCAGTACGATGACAGGGGGCTATGAGACCCAGTACTTC

length: 15
size: .
J: TRBJ2-3
V: TRBV9
D: TRBD1
CDR3: CASSFYGQGSDTQYF
DNA: TGTGCCAGCAGCTTCTACGGACAGGGGTCAGATACGCAGTATTTT

length: 13
size: .
J: TRBJ2-2
V: TRBV6-5
D: .
CDR3: CASSYSITGELFF
DNA: TGTGCCAGCAGTTACTCTATCACCGGGGAGCTGTTTTTT

length: 14
size: .
J: TRBJ2-2
V: TRBV6-1
D: .
CDR3: CASSTLANTGELFF
DNA: TGTGCCAGCAGCACACTAGCGAACACCGGGGAGCTGTTTTTT